Presented here are 8 T cell receptor beta chains from one specimen sequenced in a study of T cells in Graves' hyperthyroidism and ophthalmopathy. RNA transcripts served as the template for amplifying TCR beta CDR3 regions. Using the HTBI primer set, a first-round RT-PCR was run on the TCR CDR3. TCRdb itself ran the multiplex PCR reads through MiXCR, one entry per CDR3 protein. The sample lists about 640,000 distinct CDR3 sequences, under 25% occurring once. Sequenced sample: blood. The receptors were gathered from a man in his thirties or forties with Graves' ophthalmopathy.

This clonotype was seen repeatedly, ten times or more. V is TRBV6-1 and J is TRBJ1-2; D is undetermined. Germline V gene sequence: CDR1 MNHNS, CDR2 SASEGT. V lost 6 bases and J 0 bases, leaving 14 bases between the germline ends. The length of the CDR3 is 15 residues. CDR3 bases: TGTGCCAGCAGAGGCCGAGGATCAGCTAACTATGGCTACACCTTC. Amino acids: CASRGRGSANYGYTF.

This clonotype was counted at least ten times. The V gene is TRBV28, the J gene TRBJ2-3, with no clear D. Germline V CDR1 and CDR2: MDHEN, SYDVKM. Trimming removed 4 bases from V and 0 bases from J, with 5 bases in between. This CDR3 is built from 13 residues. CDR3 protein: CASSWSSTDTQYF. CDR3 DNA sequence: TGTGCCAGCAGTTGGTCCAGCACAGATACGCAGTATTTT.

The chain combines TRBV11-2 with TRBJ2-6, with D maybe TRBD2 (5 bases). Trimming removed 4 bases at V and 4 bases at J, with 14 bases between. In germline, CDR1 is SGHAT, CDR2 FQNNGV. There are 16 residues in the CDR3. The CDR3 is CASSSPWGVGANVLTF. The CDR3 nucleotides are TGTGCCAGCAGCTCACCGTGGGGAGTGGGGGCCAACGTCCTGACTTTC.

The chain employs TRBV9 and TRBJ1-3; D gene unclear. From germline, CDR1 is SGDLS and CDR2 YYNGEE. Between the trimmed V and J ends, which lost 5 bases and 8 bases, there was a span of 17 bases. The CDR3 contains 14 residues. The DNA for the CDR3 is TGTGCCAGCAGGGCCACCCCCACAGCAGACACCATATATTTT. It yields the protein CASRATPTADTIYF.

This clonotype was observed many times. The J gene is TRBJ2-7, the V gene TRBV12-3 or TRBV12-4, with D unresolved. The V and J ends lost 6 bases and 2 bases respectively, with 14 bases between them. The CDR3 extends over 14 amino acids. CDR3 protein: CASSPIGLTYEQYF. For the CDR3, the DNA is TGTGCCAGCAGCCCTATTGGGCTAACCTACGAGCAGTACTTC.

The chain has TRBV6-1 and TRBJ1-6, with 10 nucleotides matching TRBD1. The germline V gene has CDR1 MNHNS and CDR2 SASEGT. The CDR3 totals 14 residues. Trimming cost V 4 bases and J 9 bases; bases outside gene matches: 3. The CDR3 region has the DNA TGTGCCAGCAGTGCACGGGACAGGGGTTCACCCCTCCACTTT. Protein: CASSARDRGSPLHF.

The genes are TRBV29-1 and TRBJ2-1; D possibly corresponds to TRBD2 (5 bases). This CDR3 spans 12 amino acids. Germline loops: CDR1 SQVTM, CDR2 ANQGSEA. Between the trimmed V and J ends, which lost 7 bases and 5 bases, there was a span of 12 bases. The CDR3 region has the DNA TGCAGCGCCCTAGCTGCGGACAATGAGCAGTTCTTC. This sequence encodes CSALAADNEQFF.

The chain links TRBV6-1 to TRBJ2-7; 9 bases map to TRBD1. Germline-derived CDR1 and CDR2 are MNHNS and SASEGT. V dropped 3 bases and J dropped 3; count of bases not matched to a gene: 9. The CDR3 covers 16 residues. CDR3 sequence reads: CASSDPLRDRDYEQYF. The DNA for the CDR3 is TGTGCCAGCAGTGATCCCCTCCGGGACAGGGACTACGAGCAGTACTTC.